This TCR beta chain was sequenced during a study of T cells in Graves' hyperthyroidism and ophthalmopathy. Study-wide background: Initial diagnosis, before any treatment, was when peripheral blood was collected. Findings of the study overall: Most clonotypes expanded in the thyroid (above 0.001) were also present in blood.

Exclusion followed for patients with uncontrolled infection, other autoimmune disease, pregnancy or lactation. This clonotype was observed a handful of times. Antigen unknown. J gave up 6 bases and V 0 bases, and 0 bases lay outside the gene matches. CDR3 length: 13 residues. Looked up from germline, CDR1 is SGDLS and CDR2 is YYNGEE. It was RNA transcripts that yielded the amplified TCR beta CDR3 regions. The primer set for the first-round RT-PCR of the TCR CDR3 was HTBI. TCRdb redid the calling of the multiplex PCR reads with MiXCR, one entry per CDR3 protein. Altogether a few hundred thousand distinct CDR3 sequences are present, approximately 15% being singletons, with the ten largest covering around a quarter.

This sequence was found in a young woman with Graves' hyperthyroidism that later progressed to Graves' ophthalmopathy. Sequencing was done on a sample of blood. V and J are TRBV9 and TRBJ2-1, with 7 nucleotides matching TRBD2. In DNA, the CDR3 is TGTGCCAGCAGCGTAGGGGAGGGCAATGAGCAGTTCTTC. Translating gives CASSVGEGNEQFF.